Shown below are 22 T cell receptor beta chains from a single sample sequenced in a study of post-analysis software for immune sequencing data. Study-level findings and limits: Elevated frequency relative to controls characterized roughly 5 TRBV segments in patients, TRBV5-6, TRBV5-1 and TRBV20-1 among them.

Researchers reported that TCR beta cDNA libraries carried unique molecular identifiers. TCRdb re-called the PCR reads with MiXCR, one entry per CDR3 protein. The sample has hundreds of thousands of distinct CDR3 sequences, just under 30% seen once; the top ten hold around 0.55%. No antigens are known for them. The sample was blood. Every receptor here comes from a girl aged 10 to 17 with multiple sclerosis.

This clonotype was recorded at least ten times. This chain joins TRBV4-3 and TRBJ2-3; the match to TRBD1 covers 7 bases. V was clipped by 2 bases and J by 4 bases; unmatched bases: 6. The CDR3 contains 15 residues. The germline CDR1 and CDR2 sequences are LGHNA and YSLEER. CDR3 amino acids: CASSQLDRESDTQYF. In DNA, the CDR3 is TGCGCCAGCAGCCAACTAGACAGGGAGTCAGATACGCAGTATTTT.

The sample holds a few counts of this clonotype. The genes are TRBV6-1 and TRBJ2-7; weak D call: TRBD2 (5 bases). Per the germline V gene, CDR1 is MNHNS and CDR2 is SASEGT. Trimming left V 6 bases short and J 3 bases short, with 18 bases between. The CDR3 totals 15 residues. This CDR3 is CASSPNGLAFYEQYF. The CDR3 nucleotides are TGTGCCAGCAGCCCTAATGGGCTAGCTTTCTACGAGCAGTACTTC.

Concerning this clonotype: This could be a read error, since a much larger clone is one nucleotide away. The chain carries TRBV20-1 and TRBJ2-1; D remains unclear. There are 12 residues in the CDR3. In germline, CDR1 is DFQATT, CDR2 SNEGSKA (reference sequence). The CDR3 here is CSVRWLGNEQFF. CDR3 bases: TGCAGTGTTAGATGGCTAGGAAATGAGCAGTTCTTC.

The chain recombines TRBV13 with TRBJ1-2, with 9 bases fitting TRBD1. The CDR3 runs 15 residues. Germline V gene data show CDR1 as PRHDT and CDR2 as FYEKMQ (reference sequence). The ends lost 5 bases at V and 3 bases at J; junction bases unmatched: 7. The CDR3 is CASSPGQGYDYGYTF. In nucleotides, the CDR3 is TGTGCCAGCAGCCCGGGACAGGGTTACGACTATGGCTACACCTTC.

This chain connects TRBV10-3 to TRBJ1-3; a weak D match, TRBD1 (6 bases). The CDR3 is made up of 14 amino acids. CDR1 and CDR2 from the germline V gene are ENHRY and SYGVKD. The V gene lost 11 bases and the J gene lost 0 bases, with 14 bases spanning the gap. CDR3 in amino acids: CAVEDSLSGNTIYF. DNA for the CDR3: TGTGCCGTCGAGGACAGTCTCTCTGGAAACACCATATATTTT.

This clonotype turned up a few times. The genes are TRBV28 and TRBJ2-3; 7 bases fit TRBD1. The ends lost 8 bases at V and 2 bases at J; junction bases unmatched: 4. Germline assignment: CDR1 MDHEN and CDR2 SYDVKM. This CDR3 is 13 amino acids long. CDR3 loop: CASRDRNTDTQYF. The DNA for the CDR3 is TGTGCCAGCCGGGACAGAAACACAGATACGCAGTATTTT.

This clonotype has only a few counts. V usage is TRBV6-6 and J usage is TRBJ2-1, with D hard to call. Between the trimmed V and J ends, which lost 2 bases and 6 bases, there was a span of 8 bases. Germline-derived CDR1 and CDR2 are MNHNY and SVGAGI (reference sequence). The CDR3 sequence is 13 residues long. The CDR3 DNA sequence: TGTGCCAGCAGTTACCTGGCGACCAATGAGCAGTTCTTC. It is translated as CASSYLATNEQFF.

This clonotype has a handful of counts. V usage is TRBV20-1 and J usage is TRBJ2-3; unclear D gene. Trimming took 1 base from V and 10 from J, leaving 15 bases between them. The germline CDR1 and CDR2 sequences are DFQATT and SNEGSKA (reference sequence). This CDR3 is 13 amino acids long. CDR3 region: CSARAPGFRAQYF. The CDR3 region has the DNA TGCAGTGCTAGAGCCCCCGGTTTTCGGGCGCAGTATTTT.

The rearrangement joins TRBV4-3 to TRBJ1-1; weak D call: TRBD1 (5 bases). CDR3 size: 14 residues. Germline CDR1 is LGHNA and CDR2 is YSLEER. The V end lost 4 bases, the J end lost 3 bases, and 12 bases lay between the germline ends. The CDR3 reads CASSPGTAHTEAFF. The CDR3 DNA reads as TGCGCCAGCAGCCCGGGGACGGCTCACACTGAAGCTTTCTTT.

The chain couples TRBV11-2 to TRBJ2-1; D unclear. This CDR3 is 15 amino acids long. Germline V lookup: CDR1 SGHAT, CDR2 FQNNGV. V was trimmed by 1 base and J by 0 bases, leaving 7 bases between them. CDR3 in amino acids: CASSLGGFSYNEQFF. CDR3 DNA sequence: TGTGCCAGCAGCTTAGGAGGTTTCTCCTACAATGAGCAGTTCTTC.

The CDR3 loop is CASSKLGDTQYF. DNA of the CDR3: TGTGCCAGCAGCAAATTGGGAGATACGCAGTATTTT. The chain links TRBV21-1 to TRBJ2-3. TRBV21-1 is given as a pseudogene. CDR3 length: 12 residues.

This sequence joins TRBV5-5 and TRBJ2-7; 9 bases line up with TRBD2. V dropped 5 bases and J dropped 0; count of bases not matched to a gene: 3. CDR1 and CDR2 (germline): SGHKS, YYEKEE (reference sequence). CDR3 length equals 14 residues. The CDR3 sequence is CASRTSGNSYEQYF. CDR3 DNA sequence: TGTGCCAGCAGGACTAGCGGTAACTCCTACGAGCAGTACTTC.

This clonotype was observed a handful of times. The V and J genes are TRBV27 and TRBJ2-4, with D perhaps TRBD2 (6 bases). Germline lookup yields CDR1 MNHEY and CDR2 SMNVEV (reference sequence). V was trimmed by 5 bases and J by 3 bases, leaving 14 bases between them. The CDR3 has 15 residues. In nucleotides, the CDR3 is TGTGCCAGCAGTGAGTGGAGGGCTAGCAAAAACATTCAGTACTTC. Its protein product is CASSEWRASKNIQYF.

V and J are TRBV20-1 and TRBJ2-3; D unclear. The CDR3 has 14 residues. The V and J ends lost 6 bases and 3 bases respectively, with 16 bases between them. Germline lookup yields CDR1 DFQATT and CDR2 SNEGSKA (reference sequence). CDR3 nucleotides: TGCAGTGCCACGCCCCCCATCGGGACAGATACGCAGTATTTT. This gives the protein CSATPPIGTDTQYF.

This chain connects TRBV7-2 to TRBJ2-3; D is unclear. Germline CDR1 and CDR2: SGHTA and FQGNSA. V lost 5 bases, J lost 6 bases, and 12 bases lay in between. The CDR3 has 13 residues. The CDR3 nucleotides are TGTGCCAGCAGCCGAAATCCATCCGATACGCAGTATTTT. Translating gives CASSRNPSDTQYF.

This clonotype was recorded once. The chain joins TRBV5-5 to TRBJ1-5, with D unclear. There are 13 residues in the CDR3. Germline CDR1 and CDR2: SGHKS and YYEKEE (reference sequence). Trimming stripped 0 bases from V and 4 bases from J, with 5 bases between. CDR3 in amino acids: CASSLVLNQPQHF. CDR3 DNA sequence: TGTGCCAGCAGCTTGGTGTTGAATCAGCCCCAGCATTTT.

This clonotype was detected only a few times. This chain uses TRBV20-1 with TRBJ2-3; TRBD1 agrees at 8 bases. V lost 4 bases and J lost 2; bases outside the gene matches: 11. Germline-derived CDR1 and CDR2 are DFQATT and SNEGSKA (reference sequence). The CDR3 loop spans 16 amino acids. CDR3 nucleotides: TGCAGTGCTAAACGGATGTCAGGGGGCTTCACAGATACGCAGTATTTT. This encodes CSAKRMSGGFTDTQYF.

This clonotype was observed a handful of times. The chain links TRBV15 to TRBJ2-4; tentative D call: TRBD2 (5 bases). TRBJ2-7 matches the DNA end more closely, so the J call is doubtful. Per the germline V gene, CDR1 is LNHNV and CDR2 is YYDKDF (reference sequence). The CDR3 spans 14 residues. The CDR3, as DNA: TGTGCCACCAGCAGAGCAAAGGGCGGGCACGAGCAGTACTTC. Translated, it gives CATSRAKGGHEQYF.

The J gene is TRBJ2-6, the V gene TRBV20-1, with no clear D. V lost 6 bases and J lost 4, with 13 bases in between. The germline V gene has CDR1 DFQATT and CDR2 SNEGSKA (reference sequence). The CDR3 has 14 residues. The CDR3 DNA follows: TGCAGTGCCGTCCCGAGGTCCGGGGCCAACGTCCTGACTTTC. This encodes CSAVPRSGANVLTF.

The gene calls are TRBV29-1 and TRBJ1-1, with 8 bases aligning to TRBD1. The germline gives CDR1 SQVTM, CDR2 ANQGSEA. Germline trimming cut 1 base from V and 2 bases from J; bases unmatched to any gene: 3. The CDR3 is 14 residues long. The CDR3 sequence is CSVEGTGGNTEAFF. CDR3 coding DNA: TGCAGCGTTGAAGGTACAGGGGGAAACACTGAAGCTTTCTTT.

The CDR3 reads CASSLDGVAGGYTF. CDR3 sequence (DNA): TGTGCCAGCAGCTTAGATGGGGTTGCCGGTGGCTACACCTTC. The gene calls are TRBV7-9 and TRBJ1-2, with D unclear. In germline, CDR1 is SEHNR, CDR2 FQNEAQ (reference sequence). Trimming took off 1 base at V and 7 bases at J, with 13 bases between the two ends. This CDR3 is built from 14 residues.

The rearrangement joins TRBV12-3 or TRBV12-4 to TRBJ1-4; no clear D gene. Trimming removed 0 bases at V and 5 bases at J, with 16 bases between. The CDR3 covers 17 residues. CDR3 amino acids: CASSLAGSDGPNEKLFF. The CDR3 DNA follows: TGTGCCAGCAGTTTAGCGGGTTCCGACGGACCAAATGAAAAACTGTTTTTT.